These 21 T cell receptor beta chains were all obtained from the same sample, sequenced in a study of shared clonotypes between healthy human individuals (dated by TCRdb to about 2020). Receptor amplification or capture employed the immunoSEQ multiplex PCR assay. Held by TCRdb, this immuneACCESS table contains in-frame sequences only and omits some clones. Under half of the omission traces to an unresolved V gene where checked; the cause of the rest is unknown. The sample data list under 650,000 clones, and 96% of these were observed just once. About 0.057% of the sample is in the top ten clones. Sequencing input: naive CD4+ T cells sorted from blood. The sample's cell subset or site label is to be understood as: CD45RA+ positively selected. The receptor source for this set is a woman aged 25 to 45 in good health.

This chain connects TRBV11-2 to TRBJ2-7; a possible D gene is TRBD1 (6 bases). The CDR3 is made up of 14 amino acids. With 1 base removed from V and 5 bases from J, the gap between germline ends came to 12 bases. Germline V gene lookup returns CDR1 SGHAT and CDR2 FQNNGV. CDR3 bases: TGTGCCAGCAGCTTAGCCCTAACAGGGAACGAGCAGTACTTC. Translated: CASSLALTGNEQYF.

The CDR3: CASSRTGAKNIQYF. The CDR3 nucleotides read TGTGCCAGCAGTCGGACAGGCGCCAAAAACATTCAGTACTTC. The rearrangement joins TRBV6-5 to TRBJ2-4; 7 positions match TRBD1. CDR1 and CDR2 from the germline V gene are MNHEY and SVGAGI. The junction had 2 bases not matched to a gene; V was cut back by 5 bases and J by 1 base. The CDR3 spans 14 residues.

V usage is TRBV28 and J usage is TRBJ1-1; 7 bases line up with TRBD1. Germline assignment: CDR1 MDHEN and CDR2 SYDVKM. Trimming took 4 bases from V and 0 from J; bases not matched to a gene: 8. CDR3 length: 16 amino acids. CDR3 protein: CASSSPGQRMNTEAFF. Here the CDR3 DNA reads TGTGCCAGCAGTTCCCCGGGACAGAGAATGAACACTGAAGCTTTCTTT. The full variable domain, in which reference TRBV28 and TRBJ1-1 provide the parts outside the CDR3, is DVKVTQSSRYLVKRTGEKVFLECVQDMDHENMFWYRQDPGLGLRLIYFSYDVKMKEKGDIPEGYSVSREKKERFSLILESASTNQTSMYLCASSSPGQRMNTEAFFGQGTRLTVV.

The chain is built from TRBV9 and TRBJ1-3; D is ambiguous. Trimming stripped 4 bases from V and 0 bases from J, with 11 bases between. The germline V gene has CDR1 SGDLS and CDR2 YYNGEE. The CDR3 has 15 amino acids. The CDR3 coding sequence is TGTGCCAGCAGCCCATCCCCAACCTCTGGAAACACCATATATTTT. This gives the protein CASSPSPTSGNTIYF.

The V call is TRBV28, the J call TRBJ2-7; 9 positions agree with TRBD1. The J segment lost 1 base and the V segment lost 5 bases, leaving 3 bases of the junction unmatched. In germline, CDR1 is MDHEN, CDR2 SYDVKM. The length of the CDR3 is 14 residues. The DNA for the CDR3 is TGTGCCAGCAGTACAGGACAGGGGTCCTACGAGCAGTACTTC. Its translation: CASSTGQGSYEQYF.

The chain uses TRBV18 and TRBJ2-7, with D possibly being TRBD1 (5 bases). The V gene's germline CDR1 is KGHSH and CDR2 LQKENI. The V gene lost 1 base and the J gene lost 6 bases, with 16 bases spanning the gap. CDR3 size: 15 residues. The CDR3 sequence: CASSPQGFSDGEQYF. The CDR3 DNA sequence: TGTGCCAGCTCACCACAGGGGTTCAGCGACGGCGAGCAGTACTTC.

This chain joins TRBV13 and TRBJ1-1; TRBD1 agrees at 7 bases. V lost 0 bases, J lost 2 bases, and 9 bases stayed unmatched. Looked up from germline, CDR1 is PRHDT and CDR2 is FYEKMQ (reference sequence). The CDR3 runs 17 residues. In DNA, the CDR3 is TGTGCCAGCAGCTTAGGTAATACAGGGGACCGAAACACTGAAGCTTTCTTT. It translates to CASSLGNTGDRNTEAFF.

This rearrangement joins TRBV9 to TRBJ2-7; the match to TRBD2 covers 7 bases. V lost 5 bases, J lost 7 bases, and 15 bases stayed unmatched. Germline V gives CDR1 SGDLS, CDR2 YYNGEE. CDR3 length equals 15 residues. The CDR3 DNA reads as TGTGCCAGCAGTGCCTGGGCTAGCGGACCGGGGGAGCAGTACTTC. Residues: CASSAWASGPGEQYF.

The chain employs TRBV28 and TRBJ2-1; no reliable D call. Germline V CDR1 and CDR2: MDHEN, SYDVKM. The CDR3 is 14 amino acids. The germline V and J ends were trimmed by 6 bases and 5 bases, with 14 bases remaining between them. CDR3: CASSLKSWDNEQFF. The CDR3 bases are TGTGCCAGCAGCTTAAAGAGCTGGGACAATGAGCAGTTCTTC. Filled out from reference TRBV28 and TRBJ2-1, the complete variable domain reads DVKVTQSSRYLVKRTGEKVFLECVQDMDHENMFWYRQDPGLGLRLIYFSYDVKMKEKGDIPEGYSVSREKKERFSLILESASTNQTSMYLCASSLKSWDNEQFFGPGTRLTVL.

V gene TRBV13 combines with J gene TRBJ2-7; no definite D call. The germline CDR1 and CDR2 sequences are PRHDT and FYEKMQ (reference sequence). The CDR3 has 13 amino acids. V lost 8 bases to trimming and J lost 5 bases, with 16 bases between them. The CDR3 sequence: CASGDISENEQYF. CDR3 in DNA: TGTGCCAGCGGTGACATCTCCGAGAACGAGCAGTACTTC.

V usage is TRBV28 and J usage is TRBJ1-6; the D gene is possibly TRBD1 (5 bases). V lost 6 bases and J 7 bases, leaving 16 bases between the germline ends. The germline V gene has CDR1 MDHEN and CDR2 SYDVKM. This CDR3 spans 15 amino acids. The CDR3 sequence: CASSPAGPVNSPLHF. CDR3 sequence (DNA): TGTGCCAGCAGCCCTGCGGGGCCGGTGAATTCACCCCTCCACTTT.

A single count supports this clone. The CDR3 reads CASRKGQGYGYTF. The CDR3 DNA reads TGTGCCAGCAGGAAAGGACAGGGCTATGGCTACACCTTC. The chain recombines TRBV28 with TRBJ1-2; TRBD1 agrees at 8 bases. V was clipped by 6 bases and J by 4 bases; unmatched bases: 4. Looked up from germline, CDR1 is MDHEN and CDR2 is SYDVKM. This CDR3 region has 13 residues.

This chain joins TRBV5-1 and TRBJ1-4, with D unclear. This CDR3 spans 15 amino acids. V dropped 4 bases and J dropped 7 bases, with 17 bases sitting between them. Germline loops: CDR1 SGHRS, CDR2 YFSETQ. The CDR3 region has the DNA TGCGCCAGCAGCCGCGACAATGGGGAGGGTGAAAAACTGTTTTTT. Translation gives CASSRDNGEGEKLFF.

The genes are TRBV28 and TRBJ2-2, with a weak D call TRBD1 (5 bases). The CDR3 consists of 16 residues. The V and J ends lost 5 bases and 6 bases respectively, with 19 bases between them. Germline lookup yields CDR1 MDHEN and CDR2 SYDVKM. The CDR3 coding sequence is TGTGCCAGCAGTCTAGAAACAGCAGGGATGTCCGGGGAGCTGTTTTTT. This sequence encodes CASSLETAGMSGELFF.

V usage is TRBV7-3 and J usage is TRBJ2-7, with 7 bases aligning to TRBD2. The V gene's germline CDR1 is SGHTA and CDR2 FQGTGA. J was trimmed by 6 bases and V by 6 bases; bases with no gene match: 11. This CDR3 has 14 residues. This CDR3 is CASRPHGLVGEQYF. CDR3 bases: TGTGCCAGCAGGCCCCATGGACTAGTCGGCGAGCAGTACTTC.

This sequence joins TRBV11-2 and TRBJ1-4; D unclear. Germline lookup yields CDR1 SGHAT and CDR2 FQNNGV. The ends were cut back, 5 bases at V and 5 bases at J, with 9 bases in the middle. This CDR3 spans 13 amino acids. CDR3 residues: CASSARSNEKLFF. The CDR3 DNA sequence: TGTGCCAGCAGCGCGAGGTCGAATGAAAAACTGTTTTTT.

This clone showed up just once. The chain is built from TRBV19 and TRBJ2-7; D tentatively fits TRBD1 or TRBD2 (5 bases each). In germline, CDR1 is LNHDA, CDR2 SQIVND (reference sequence). V lost 7 bases to trimming and J lost 3 bases, with 10 bases between them. This CDR3 spans 12 amino acids. The CDR3 region is CASTGRNYEQYF. CDR3 in DNA: TGTGCCAGTACGGGGCGGAACTACGAGCAGTACTTC.

The V call is TRBV28, the J call TRBJ2-7; weak D call: TRBD1 (5 bases). Trimming shortened V by 3 bases and J by 5 bases, and 11 bases separated the two germline ends. Germline lookup yields CDR1 MDHEN and CDR2 SYDVKM. The CDR3 extends over 13 amino acids. Written as DNA, the CDR3 is TGTGCCAGCAGTTTTAGGACAACCCACGAGCAGTACTTC. Translated: CASSFRTTHEQYF.

The chain employs TRBV6-6 and TRBJ2-7; a possible D gene is TRBD2 (6 bases). CDR1 is MNHNY, CDR2 SVGAGI, per germline (reference sequence). The length of the CDR3 is 16 residues. The V end lost 0 bases, the J end lost 1 base, and 13 bases lay between the germline ends. The CDR3 DNA reads as TGTGCCAGCAGTTACTCTCTTGGGGGGATTTCCTACGAGCAGTACTTC. This codes for CASSYSLGGISYEQYF.

The chain recombines TRBV29-1 with TRBJ2-1; the match to TRBD2 covers 8 bases. CDR1 and CDR2 (germline): SQVTM, ANQGSEA. Trimming cost V 6 bases and J 6 bases; bases outside gene matches: 10. The CDR3 totals 14 residues. This CDR3 is CSVVPRTSGNEQFF. CDR3 bases: TGCAGCGTAGTCCCCCGAACTAGCGGCAATGAGCAGTTCTTC.

The chain joins TRBV18 to TRBJ2-3; 11 bases match TRBD2. Germline lookup yields CDR1 KGHSH and CDR2 LQKENI. There are 17 residues in the CDR3. Trimming cost V 3 bases and J 4 bases; bases outside gene matches: 9. The CDR3 DNA reads TGTGCCAGCTCACCGCGACTAGCGGGAAGAGTAGCAGATACGCAGTATTTT. Its translation is CASSPRLAGRVADTQYF.